This TCR beta chain was identified in a study of cytomegalovirus exposure and HLA in healthy donors. Germline assignment: CDR1 SQVTM and CDR2 ANQGSEA. V was trimmed by 7 bases and J by 4 bases, leaving 13 bases between them. The CDR3 has 12 residues. Whole-study results and caveats: Specificity of three CMV-associated chains for CMV antigens was verified in vitro. Common viral pathogens seemed, in a later analysis, to connect with several of the most significant clusters.

Researchers ran the PCR with 60 Vbeta and 13 Jbeta primers. The data were produced by immunoSEQ multiplex PCR, yet TCRdb's version contains in-frame clones alone and is incomplete. This listing includes tens of thousands of clones. A word on this clone: Its antigen remains unidentified.

The receptor comes from a man between 45 and 60 years old in good health and CMV-seropositive. V and J are TRBV29-1 and TRBJ1-1, with a tentative D call TRBD1 (6 bases). The sample consisted of PBMCs. The CDR3 reads CSAYRATTEAFF. The CDR3 DNA reads as TGCAGCGCGTACAGGGCTACCACTGAAGCTTTCTTT.